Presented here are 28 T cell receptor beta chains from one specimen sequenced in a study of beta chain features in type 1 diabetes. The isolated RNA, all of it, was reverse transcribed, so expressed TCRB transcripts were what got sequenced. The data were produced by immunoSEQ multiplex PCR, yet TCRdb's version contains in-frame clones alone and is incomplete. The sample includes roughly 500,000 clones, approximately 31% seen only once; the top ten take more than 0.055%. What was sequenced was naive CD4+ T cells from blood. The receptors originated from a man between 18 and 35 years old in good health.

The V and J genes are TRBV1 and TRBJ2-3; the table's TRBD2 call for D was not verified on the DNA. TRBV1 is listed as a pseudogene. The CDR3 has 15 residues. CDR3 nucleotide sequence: TGCACCAGCCCCTATGGCGGGAGGGCCGGAGATACGCAGTATTTT. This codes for CTSPYGGRAGDTQYF.

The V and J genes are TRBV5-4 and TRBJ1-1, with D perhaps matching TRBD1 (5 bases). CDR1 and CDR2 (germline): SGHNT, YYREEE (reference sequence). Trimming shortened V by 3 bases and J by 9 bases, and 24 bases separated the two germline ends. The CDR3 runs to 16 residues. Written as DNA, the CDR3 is TGTGCCAGCAGCTCACAGGACCGGACCCCTTCGAACAAAGCTTTCTTT. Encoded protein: CASSSQDRTPSNKAFF.

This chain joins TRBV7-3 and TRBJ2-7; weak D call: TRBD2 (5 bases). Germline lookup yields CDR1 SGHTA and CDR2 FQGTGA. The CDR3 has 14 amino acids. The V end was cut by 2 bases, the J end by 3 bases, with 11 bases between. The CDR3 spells CASSLSPGSYEQYF. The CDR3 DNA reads TGTGCCAGCAGCTTATCGCCGGGAAGCTACGAGCAGTACTTC.

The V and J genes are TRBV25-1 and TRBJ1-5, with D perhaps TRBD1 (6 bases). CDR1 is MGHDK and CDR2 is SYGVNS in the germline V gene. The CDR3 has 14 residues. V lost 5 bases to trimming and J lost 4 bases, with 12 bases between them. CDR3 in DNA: TGTGCCAGCAGTAACTCGGGACATAATCAGCCCCAGCATTTT. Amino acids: CASSNSGHNQPQHF. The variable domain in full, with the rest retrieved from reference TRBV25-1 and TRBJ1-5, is EADIYQTPRYLVIGTGKKITLECSQTMGHDKMYWYQQDPGMELHLIHYSYGVNSTEKGDLSSESTVSRIRTEHFPLTLESARPSHTSQYLCASSNSGHNQPQHFGDGTRLSIL.

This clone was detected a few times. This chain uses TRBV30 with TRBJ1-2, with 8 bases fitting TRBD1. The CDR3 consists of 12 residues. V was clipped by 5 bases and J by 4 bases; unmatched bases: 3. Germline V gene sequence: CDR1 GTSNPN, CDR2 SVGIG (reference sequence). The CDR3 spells CAWLQGAYGYTF. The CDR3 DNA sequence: TGTGCCTGGCTGCAGGGGGCCTATGGCTACACCTTC.

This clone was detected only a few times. The CDR3 DNA reads as TGTGCCAGCAGTTGGCCGCAGGGTGAGCAGTTCTTC. This translates into CASSWPQGEQFF. V usage is TRBV6-5 and J usage is TRBJ2-1, with D perhaps TRBD1 (5 bases). CDR1 MNHEY and CDR2 SVGAGI come from the germline V gene. The CDR3 extends over 12 amino acids. V gave up 4 bases and J gave up 9 bases, with 10 bases separating them.

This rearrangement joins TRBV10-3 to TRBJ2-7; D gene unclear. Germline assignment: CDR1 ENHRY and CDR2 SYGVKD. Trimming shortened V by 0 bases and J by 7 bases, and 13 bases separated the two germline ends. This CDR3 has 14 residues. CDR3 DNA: TGTGCCATCAGTGAGTCGAAAGGAGAGGAGGAGCAGTACTTC. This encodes CAISESKGEEEQYF.

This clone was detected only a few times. The CDR3 loop reads CASSLRYEQYF. CDR3 coding DNA: TGTGCCAGCTCCTTACGGTACGAGCAGTACTTC. The chain is built from TRBV18 and TRBJ2-7; no clear D gene. Trimming removed 6 bases from V and 4 bases from J, with 7 bases in between. The V gene's germline CDR1 is KGHSH and CDR2 LQKENI. The CDR3 spans 11 residues.

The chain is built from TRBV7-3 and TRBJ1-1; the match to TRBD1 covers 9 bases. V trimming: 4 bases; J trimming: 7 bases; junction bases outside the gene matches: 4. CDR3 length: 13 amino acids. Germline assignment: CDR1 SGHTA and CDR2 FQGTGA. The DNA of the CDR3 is TGTGCCAGCAGCTCAGGACAGGGGTATGAAGCTTTCTTT. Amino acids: CASSSGQGYEAFF. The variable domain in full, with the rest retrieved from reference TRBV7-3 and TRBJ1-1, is GAGVSQTPSNKVTEKGKYVELRCDPISGHTALYWYRQSLGQGPEFLIYFQGTGAADDSGLPNDRFFAVRPEGSVSTLKIQRTERGDSAVYLCASSSGQGYEAFFGQGTRLTVV.

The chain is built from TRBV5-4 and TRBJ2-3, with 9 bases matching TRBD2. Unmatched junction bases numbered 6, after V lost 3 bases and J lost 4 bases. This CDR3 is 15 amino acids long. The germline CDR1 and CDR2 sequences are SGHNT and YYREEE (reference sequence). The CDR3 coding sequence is TGTGCCAGCAGCTCATTAGCGGGAGCCTCAGATACGCAGTATTTT. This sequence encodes CASSSLAGASDTQYF.

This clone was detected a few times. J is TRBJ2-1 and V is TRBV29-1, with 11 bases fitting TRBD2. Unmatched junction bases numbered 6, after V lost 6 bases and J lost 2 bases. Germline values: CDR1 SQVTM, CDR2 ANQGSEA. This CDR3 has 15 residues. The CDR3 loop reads CSVDGTSGAYNEQFF. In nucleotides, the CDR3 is TGCAGCGTAGACGGGACTAGCGGAGCCTACAATGAGCAGTTCTTC.

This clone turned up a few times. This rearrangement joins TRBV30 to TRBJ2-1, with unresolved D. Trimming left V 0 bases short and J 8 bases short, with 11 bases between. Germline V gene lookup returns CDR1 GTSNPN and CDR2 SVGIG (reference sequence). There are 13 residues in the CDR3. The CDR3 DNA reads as TGTGCCTGGAGTGTACCCCCGACCCATGAGCAGTTCTTC. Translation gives CAWSVPPTHEQFF. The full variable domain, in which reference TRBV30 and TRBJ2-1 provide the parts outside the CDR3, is SQTIHQWPATLVQPVGSPLSLECTVEGTSNPNLYWYRQAAGRGLQLLFYSVGIGQISSEVPQNLSASRPQDRQFILSSKKLLLSDSGFYLCAWSVPPTHEQFFGPGTRLTVL.

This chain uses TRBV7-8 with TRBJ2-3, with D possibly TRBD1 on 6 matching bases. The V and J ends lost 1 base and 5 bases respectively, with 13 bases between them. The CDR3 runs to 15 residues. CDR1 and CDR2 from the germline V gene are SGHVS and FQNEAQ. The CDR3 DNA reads TGTGCCAGCAGCTTAGTTAGGCTAGGGGGAGATACGCAGTATTTT. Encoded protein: CASSLVRLGGDTQYF.

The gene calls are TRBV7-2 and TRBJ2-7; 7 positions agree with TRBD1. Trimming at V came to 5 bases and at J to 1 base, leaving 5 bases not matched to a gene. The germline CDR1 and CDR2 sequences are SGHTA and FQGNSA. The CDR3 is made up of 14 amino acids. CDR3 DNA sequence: TGTGCCAGCAGCACCTCGACAGGGTCCTACGAGCAGTACTTC. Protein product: CASSTSTGSYEQYF.

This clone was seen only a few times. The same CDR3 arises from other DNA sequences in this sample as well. CDR3 loop: CASSLDGLYNEQFF. CDR3 nucleotides: TGTGCCAGCAGCTTGGACGGCCTTTACAATGAGCAGTTCTTC. This sequence joins TRBV7-2 and TRBJ2-1; no clear D. V lost 3 bases and J 4 bases, leaving 10 bases between the germline ends. CDR1 is SGHTA, CDR2 FQGNSA, per germline. This CDR3 spans 14 amino acids.

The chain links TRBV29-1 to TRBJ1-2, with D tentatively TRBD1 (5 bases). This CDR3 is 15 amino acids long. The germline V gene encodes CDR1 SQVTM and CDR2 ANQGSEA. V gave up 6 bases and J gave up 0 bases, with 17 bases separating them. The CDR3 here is CSVGGAAPANYGYTF. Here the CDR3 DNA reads TGCAGCGTAGGTGGGGCGGCACCCGCTAACTATGGCTACACCTTC.

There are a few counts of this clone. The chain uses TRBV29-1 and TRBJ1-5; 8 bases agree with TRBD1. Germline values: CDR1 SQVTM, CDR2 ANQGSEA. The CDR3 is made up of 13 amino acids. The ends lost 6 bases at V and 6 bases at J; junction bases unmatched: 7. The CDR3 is CSVAQGAGQPQHF. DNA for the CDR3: TGCAGCGTCGCCCAGGGGGCAGGTCAGCCCCAGCATTTT.

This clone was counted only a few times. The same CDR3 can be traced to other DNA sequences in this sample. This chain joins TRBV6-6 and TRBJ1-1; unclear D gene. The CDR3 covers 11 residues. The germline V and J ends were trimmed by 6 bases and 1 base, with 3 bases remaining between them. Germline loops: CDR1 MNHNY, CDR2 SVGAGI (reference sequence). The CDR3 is CASRTNTEAFF. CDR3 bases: TGTGCCAGCAGGACGAACACTGAAGCTTTCTTT.

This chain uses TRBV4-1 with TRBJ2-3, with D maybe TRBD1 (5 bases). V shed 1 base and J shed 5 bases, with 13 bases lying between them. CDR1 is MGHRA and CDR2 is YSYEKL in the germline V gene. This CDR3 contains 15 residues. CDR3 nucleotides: TGCGCCAGCAGCCAAGGGGCTTCAGGGATAGATACGCAGTATTTT. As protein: CASSQGASGIDTQYF.

The DNA for the CDR3 is TGCGCCAGCAGCCCCGAAGGCGGACTAGCGGGAGTTGAGACCCAGTACTTC. Translated: CASSPEGGLAGVETQYF. V usage is TRBV5-1 and J usage is TRBJ2-5, with 13 bases lining up with TRBD2. The CDR3 runs to 17 residues. V dropped 4 bases and J dropped 5; count of bases not matched to a gene: 11. Germline CDR1 is SGHRS and CDR2 is YFSETQ.

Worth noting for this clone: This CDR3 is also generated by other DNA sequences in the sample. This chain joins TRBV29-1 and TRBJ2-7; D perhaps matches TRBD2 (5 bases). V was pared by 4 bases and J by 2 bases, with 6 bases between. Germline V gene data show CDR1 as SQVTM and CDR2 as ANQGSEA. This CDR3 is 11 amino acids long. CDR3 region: CSVGEPYEQYF. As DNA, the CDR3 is TGCAGCGTTGGGGAGCCCTACGAGCAGTACTTC.

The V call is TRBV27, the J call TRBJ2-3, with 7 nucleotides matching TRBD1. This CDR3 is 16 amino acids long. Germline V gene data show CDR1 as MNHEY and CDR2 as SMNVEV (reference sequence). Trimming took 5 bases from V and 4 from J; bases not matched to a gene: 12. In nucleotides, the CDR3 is TGTGCCAGCAGTACCCTACAGGGGCGGTCGCCAGATACGCAGTATTTT. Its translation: CASSTLQGRSPDTQYF.

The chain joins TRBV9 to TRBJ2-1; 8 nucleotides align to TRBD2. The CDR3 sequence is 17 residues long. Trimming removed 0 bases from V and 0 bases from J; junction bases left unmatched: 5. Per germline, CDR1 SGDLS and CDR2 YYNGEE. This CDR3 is CASSVDSGSASYNEQFF. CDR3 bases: TGTGCCAGCAGCGTAGACAGCGGGAGCGCCTCCTACAATGAGCAGTTCTTC.

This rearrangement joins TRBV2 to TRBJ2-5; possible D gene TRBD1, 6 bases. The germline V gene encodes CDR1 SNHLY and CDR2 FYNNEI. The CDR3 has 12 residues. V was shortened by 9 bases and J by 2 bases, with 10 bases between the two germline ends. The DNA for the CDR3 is TGTGCCAGTAACAGGGAACAAGAGACCCAGTACTTC. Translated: CASNREQETQYF. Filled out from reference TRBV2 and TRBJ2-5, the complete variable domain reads EPEVTQTPSHQVTQMGQEVILRCVPISNHLYFYWYRQILGQKVEFLVSFYNNEISEKSEIFDDQFSVERPDGSNFTLKIRSTKLEDSAMYFCASNREQETQYFGPGTRLLVL.

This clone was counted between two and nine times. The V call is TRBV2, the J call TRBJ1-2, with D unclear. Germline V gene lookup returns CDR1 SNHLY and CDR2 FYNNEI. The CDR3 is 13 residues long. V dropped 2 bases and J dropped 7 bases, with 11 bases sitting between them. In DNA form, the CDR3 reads TGTGCCAGCAGTGAAAGGACTGCCGTTGGCTACACCTTC. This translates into CASSERTAVGYTF.

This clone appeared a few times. CDR3 amino acids: CASSSTDTQYF. The CDR3 bases are TGTGCCAGCAGCTCGACAGATACGCAGTATTTT. This chain links TRBV14 with TRBJ2-3; D is unclear. This CDR3 spans 11 amino acids. The V end lost 5 bases, the J end lost 3 bases, and 3 bases lay between the germline ends. Germline V gene sequence: CDR1 SGHDN, CDR2 FVKESK.

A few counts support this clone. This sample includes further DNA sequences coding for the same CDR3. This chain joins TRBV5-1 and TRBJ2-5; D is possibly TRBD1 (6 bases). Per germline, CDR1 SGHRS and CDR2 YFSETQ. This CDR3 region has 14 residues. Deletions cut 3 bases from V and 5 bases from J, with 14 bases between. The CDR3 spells CASSSPGQGETQYF. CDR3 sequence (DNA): TGCGCCAGCAGCTCTCCGGGACAAGGGGAGACCCAGTACTTC.

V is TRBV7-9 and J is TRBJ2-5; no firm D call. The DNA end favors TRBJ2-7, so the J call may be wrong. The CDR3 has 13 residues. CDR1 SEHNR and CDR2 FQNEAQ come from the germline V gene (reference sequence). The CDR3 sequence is CASSFETSYEQYF. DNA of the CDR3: TGTGCCAGCAGCTTTGAAACATCCTACGAGCAGTACTTC.